Shown below are 19 T cell receptor beta chains from a single sample sequenced in a study of neoadjuvant anti-PD-1 for oral cavity cancer. The protocol was immunoSEQ multiplex PCR, while the TCRdb copy is restricted to in-frame clones and leaves out a portion. The data hold about 17,000 clones, with just over 65% observed a single time. The material sequenced was PBMCs, taken before nivolumab (anti-PD-1) treatment. The receptors here all came from a person aged 35-79 years with oral cavity squamous cell carcinoma.

To note about this clone: The CDR3 ends on some other residue instead of the conserved phenylalanine or tryptophan, so this is likely a read error. The DNA is left out, because the CDR3 cannot be placed on it with certainty; the CDR3 is given as TCRdb lists it. This chain uses TRBV7-3 with TRBJ1-1. The CDR3 adds up to 8 amino acids, both ends counted. Germline V gives CDR1 SGHTA, CDR2 FQGTGA. CDR3 region: CASSLNGG.

The genes are TRBV19 and TRBJ1-5, with D possibly being TRBD1 (6 bases). Between the trimmed V and J ends, which lost 10 bases and 0 bases, there was a span of 13 bases. Germline V lookup: CDR1 LNHDA, CDR2 SQIVND (reference sequence). The CDR3 has 14 amino acids. This CDR3 reads CATREGVSNQPQHF. CDR3 nucleotides: TGTGCCACCAGGGAGGGGGTTAGCAATCAGCCCCAGCATTTT.

The chain is built from TRBV2 and TRBJ2-3; the D is unclear. This CDR3 has 16 amino acids. V was clipped by 0 bases and J by 1 base, with 11 bases between them. Per germline, CDR1 SNHLY and CDR2 FYNNEI. The DNA of the CDR3 is TGTGCCAGCAGTGAAGCGACCGTTGCGGGCACAGATACGCAGTATTTT. It translates to CASSEATVAGTDTQYF. Using reference TRBV2 and TRBJ2-3 for the parts outside the CDR3, the full variable domain is EPEVTQTPSHQVTQMGQEVILRCVPISNHLYFYWYRQILGQKVEFLVSFYNNEISEKSEIFDDQFSVERPDGSNFTLKIRSTKLEDSAMYFCASSEATVAGTDTQYFGPGTRLTVL.

The chain recombines TRBV19 with TRBJ1-5; a possible D gene is TRBD1 (5 bases). This CDR3 spans 14 amino acids. In germline, CDR1 is LNHDA, CDR2 SQIVND (reference sequence). V was shortened by 3 bases and J by 4 bases, with 10 bases between the two germline ends. The CDR3 DNA is TGTGCCAGTAGTATCGCGGGGGGAAATCAGCCCCAGCATTTT. Translated, it gives CASSIAGGNQPQHF. The variable domain in full, with the rest retrieved from reference TRBV19 and TRBJ1-5, is DGGITQSPKYLFRKEGQNVTLSCEQNLNHDAMYWYRQDPGQGLRLIYYSQIVNDFQKGDIAEGYSVSREKKESFPLTVTSAQKNPTAFYLCASSIAGGNQPQHFGDGTRLSIL.

This clone was counted between two and nine times. The chain links TRBV28 to TRBJ2-7; TRBD2 aligns across 7 bases. Germline V gene sequence: CDR1 MDHEN, CDR2 SYDVKM. This CDR3 is 13 amino acids long. The V segment lost 3 bases and the J segment 1 base; nucleotides outside the gene matches: 0. The CDR3 reads CASSLGGSYEQYF. CDR3 coding DNA: TGTGCCAGCAGTTTGGGAGGGTCCTACGAGCAGTACTTC.

V usage is TRBV11-3 and J usage is TRBJ2-2, with D hard to call. With 0 bases removed from V and 0 bases from J, the gap between germline ends came to 2 bases. This CDR3 contains 14 residues. Germline V gene lookup returns CDR1 SGHNT and CDR2 YENEEA. This chain's CDR3 is CASSLDSNTGELFF. Written as DNA, the CDR3 is TGTGCCAGCAGCTTAGACTCGAACACCGGGGAGCTGTTTTTT.

This chain uses TRBV4-1 with TRBJ2-7; TRBD1 agrees at 7 bases. V shed 1 base, J shed 3 bases, and the junction held 6 bases outside the gene matches. This CDR3 comprises 15 residues. CDR1 and CDR2 from the germline V gene are MGHRA and YSYEKL. The CDR3 DNA is TGCGCCAGCAGCCAAGTTCTTGCAGGGGGCTACGAGCAGTACTTC. The encoded protein is CASSQVLAGGYEQYF.

This sequence joins TRBV2 and TRBJ2-2; tentative D call: TRBD1 (5 bases). Germline V CDR1 and CDR2: SNHLY, FYNNEI. Trimming left V 8 bases short and J 5 bases short, with 12 bases between. The CDR3 contains 13 residues. CDR3 sequence (DNA): TGTGCCAGCCACCCAGGGAATACCGGGGAGCTGTTTTTT. As protein: CASHPGNTGELFF.

This chain uses TRBV15 with TRBJ1-2; TRBD1 might be the D (5 bases). The V end lost 0 bases, the J end lost 4 bases, and 12 bases lay between the germline ends. The CDR3 extends over 15 amino acids. Germline values: CDR1 LNHNV, CDR2 YYDKDF (reference sequence). The CDR3 nucleotides are TGTGCCACCAGCAGAGATGAAGGGGCGGGCTATGGCTACACCTTC. It encodes CATSRDEGAGYGYTF.

This chain links TRBV4-2 with TRBJ2-7, with TRBD2 matching over 10 bases. J was trimmed by 5 bases and V by 4 bases; bases with no gene match: 11. Germline assignment: CDR1 LGHNA and CDR2 YNFKEQ. The CDR3 length is 16 residues. The CDR3 loop reads CASSRGLAADAHEQYF. CDR3 coding DNA: TGTGCCAGCAGCCGCGGACTAGCGGCAGATGCCCACGAGCAGTACTTC.

J is TRBJ2-7 and V is TRBV7-9; 8 bases are a match to TRBD2. CDR1 is SEHNR, CDR2 FQNEAQ, per germline (reference sequence). The length of the CDR3 is 15 residues. V lost 5 bases to trimming and J lost 3 bases; unmatched junction nucleotides: 9. DNA of the CDR3: TGTGCCAGCAGCCAGGGTCTAGCGGGTAACTACGAGCAGTACTTC. Translated: CASSQGLAGNYEQYF. Drawing the rest from reference TRBV7-9 and TRBJ2-7, the complete variable domain is DTGVSQNPRHKITKRGQNVTFRCDPISEHNRLYWYRQTLGQGPEFLTYFQNEAQLEKSRLLSDRFSAERPKGSFSTLEIQRTEQGDSAMYLCASSQGLAGNYEQYFGPGTRLTVT.

Only a few counts were recorded for this clone. CDR3: CASSDPGVTSSYEQYF. The CDR3 bases are TGTGCCAGCAGTGACCCAGGGGTAACGAGCTCCTACGAGCAGTACTTC. This chain joins TRBV2 and TRBJ2-7, with D perhaps TRBD1 (6 bases). The CDR3 is 16 amino acids. V was clipped by 3 bases and J by 0 bases, with 15 bases between them. Germline loops: CDR1 SNHLY, CDR2 FYNNEI.

The gene calls are TRBV5-6 and TRBJ1-1; D perhaps matches TRBD1 (5 bases). The CDR3 runs to 13 residues. Germline CDR1 reads SGHDT; CDR2 reads YYEEEE. The V end was cut by 1 base, the J end by 2 bases, with 6 bases between. The CDR3 coding sequence is TGTGCCAGCAGCTTGACAGGAAACACTGAAGCTTTCTTT. Its protein is CASSLTGNTEAFF.

This rearrangement joins TRBV28 to TRBJ2-1; TRBD2 agrees at 11 bases. Germline V CDR1 and CDR2: MDHEN, SYDVKM. The CDR3 runs to 16 residues. With V trimmed by 1 base and J by 7 bases, 6 bases remained unmatched. CDR3 bases: TGTGCCAGCAGTTTATTTGTAGCTAGCGGGAGGAATGAGCAGTTCTTC. Protein: CASSLFVASGRNEQFF.

V usage is TRBV2 and J usage is TRBJ1-2; no firm D call. CDR3 length: 16 residues. Trimming took off 3 bases at V and 0 bases at J, with 14 bases between the two ends. The germline gives CDR1 SNHLY, CDR2 FYNNEI. The CDR3, as DNA: TGTGCCAGCAGTGATTCTACGCCGTTAGCTAACTATGGCTACACCTTC. Its translation is CASSDSTPLANYGYTF. Filled out from reference TRBV2 and TRBJ1-2, the complete variable domain reads EPEVTQTPSHQVTQMGQEVILRCVPISNHLYFYWYRQILGQKVEFLVSFYNNEISEKSEIFDDQFSVERPDGSNFTLKIRSTKLEDSAMYFCASSDSTPLANYGYTFGSGTRLTVV.

This rearrangement joins TRBV19 to TRBJ2-1, with D unclear. V was pared by 3 bases and J by 8 bases, with 17 bases between. The CDR3 loop spans 15 amino acids. In germline, CDR1 is LNHDA, CDR2 SQIVND (reference sequence). For the CDR3, the DNA is TGTGCCAGTAGTATCTCGGTGGTCGCATTAGATGAGCAGTTCTTC. It translates to CASSISVVALDEQFF.

CDR3 sequence: CASSYLDPDTQYF. The CDR3 region has the DNA TGTGCCAGCAGTTACCTAGACCCAGATACGCAGTATTTT. The genes are TRBV6-6 and TRBJ2-3; D not resolved. V gave up 2 bases and J gave up 4 bases, with 7 bases separating them. Germline lookup yields CDR1 MNHNY and CDR2 SVGAGI (reference sequence). The length of the CDR3 is 13 residues.

The chain couples TRBV30 to TRBJ2-2, with a weak D call TRBD2 (5 bases). CDR1 and CDR2 (germline): GTSNPN, SVGIG (reference sequence). Trimming stripped 0 bases from V and 2 bases from J, with 7 bases between. The CDR3 spans 14 residues. In DNA, the CDR3 is TGTGCCTGGAGTGTGGACTTTAACACCGGGGAGCTGTTTTTT. It is translated as CAWSVDFNTGELFF.

This chain links TRBV23-1 with TRBJ1-2; possible D gene TRBD1, 6 bases. TRBV23-1 is identified as an open reading frame with a role that is uncertain. Trimming took off 9 bases at V and 4 bases at J, with 9 bases between the two ends. The CDR3 runs to 11 residues. CDR3 residues: CARYRVYGYTF. The DNA for the CDR3 is TGCGCCAGATACAGGGTCTATGGCTACACCTTC.